This T cell receptor beta chain was captured in a study of T cell responses to AZD1222 COVID-19 vaccine (dated by TCRdb to the early 2020s). Study-wide context: A total of approximately 250 trial participants underwent TCR sequencing, of whom more than 200 had received two doses of AZD1222 and some 25 had received two doses of the MenACWY control vaccine. Enrollment into the trials was organized by age into subgroups of 18-55, 56-69 and 70-plus years, and those subgroups contained about 150, 27 and 61 TCR-sequenced participants, respectively.

General conclusions and limits of the study: Only five to seven AZD1222 recipients were SARS-CoV-2 seropositive at baseline, limiting conclusions about previously exposed vaccinees. Participants were mostly white British, with more females than males. The authors suggested clonal diversity may have been underestimated. CD4 TCRs associated with the vaccine covered the entire spike protein, and the dominant responses were in regions 160-218 and 743-854. In the small 56-69-year group, the increase in depth fell short of significance, most likely because of low power. Because no samples from the day 14 peak response were available, repertoires could be characterized only after the peak T cell response. A significant rise in spike-specific TCR breadth and depth was observed after two AZD1222 doses relative to day 0 and relative to MenACWY recipients. Epitopes outside the regions mutated in the B.1.351 and B.1.1.7 variants were reportedly recognized by nearly half of the unique spike-specific TCRs.

The CDR3 regions of human TCRbeta chains were subjected to immunosequencing. The paper's processing steps were these. TCRs in the repertoires were compared against a reference library of SARS-CoV-2-specific TCRs that had been generated with the MIRA antigen-specificity platform. Breadth meant the fraction of unique TCRs that were SARS-CoV-2-associated, whereas depth meant the fraction of total T cells that were SARS-CoV-2-associated. Using the MIRA data, each spike-specific TCR was assigned both to the spike region to which the TCR was reactive and to a CD4 or CD8 class. Log10-transformed breadth and depth values were compared by one-way ANOVA with Sidak's multiple comparisons tests. TCRdb limited this immuneACCESS table to in-frame rearrangements with V and J called. A share of clones is missing; checked studies link under half to unresolved V genes, and the rest is unexplained. V and J calls and clone size follow that table, whereas D and trimming were derived from the DNA. The sample records 70,000 to 95,000 clones, around 90% of which are singletons. The ten largest clones take up approximately 8% of the sample.

CDR3 length: 15 amino acids, cysteine to phenylalanine. The read is trimmed to its CDR3 DNA, 45 bases read in frame from base 1. Sequences LGHDT (CDR1) and YNNKEL (CDR2) are obtained from the germline V gene (reference sequence). V gives up 1 base and J gives up 3 bases, and the segment between their germline ends measures 9 bases. Points on this clone: Its binding antigen is unknown. Base-call qualities are not available, and no considerably larger clone is one nucleotide away.

The time point tag for this specimen amounts to: about 28 days (+/-7) after the second vaccine dose. AZD1222 recipients whose second dose came at about 4 weeks and those whose second dose came at about 12 weeks were combined into one group, since spike-specific TCR depth and breadth did not differ between the two schedules. Samples from vaccinated people were obtained from the UK trials COV001 and COV002, which included a single-blind randomized controlled phase 2/3 trial of AZD1222 (ChAdOx1 nCoV-19) in healthy adults. For TCRbeta chain sequencing, PBMC samples were collected from trial participants at day 0 and at day 28 after the second dose.

The sequence joins TRBV3-1 (or the pseudogene TRBV3-2) to TRBJ2-2; the D gene is perhaps TRBD2, on 6 matching bases. This clonotype originated in an adult who received the AZD1222 COVID-19 vaccine. Sequenced here: peripheral blood, sampled 28 days after the second AZD1222 dose. Read as DNA, the sequence is TGTGCCAGCAGCCAAGGGGACTGGGACACCGGGGAGCTGTTTTTT. This gives the protein CASSQGDWDTGELFF.